This T cell receptor (beta chain) was observed in a study of blood T cell repertoires in COVID-19. The wider study: T cells, B-cell-depleted T cells, or PBMCs provided the cDNA or gDNA that served as material.

Germline CDR1 and CDR2: SGHAT and FQNNGV. V dropped 1 base and J dropped 0 bases, with 9 bases sitting between them. CDR3 length: 16 residues. In the study's own analysis: The assay estimated nucleated cells by amplifying reference gene primers. This table comes from immunoSEQ multiplex PCR, and its TCRdb copy is limited to in-frame clones, with some not included. V and J calls and clone size are copied from that table; D and trimming were computed from the DNA. The sample includes over 150,000 clones, roughly four fifths of them seen just once. The sample holds one count of this clone. The sequencing sample was made of peripheral blood. This sequence originates from a human donor with acute or convalescent COVID-19. The donor label of this sample is uncertain. The chain couples TRBV11-2 to TRBJ1-4; D gene ambiguous. The CDR3 DNA is TGTGCCAGCAGCTTAGGCGGCAGTCCAACTAATGAAAAACTGTTTTTT. Translating it yields CASSLGGSPTNEKLFF.